A selection of T cell receptor beta chains follows, all from one sample in a study of vaccination and CD4 T cells after COVID-19. Each CDR3 protein gets one entry after TCRdb re-called the PCR reads with MiXCR. The sample shows approximately 20,000 distinct CDR3 sequences, 70% of them seen only once. These receptors lack a known antigen. Sequencing was carried out using CD4+ T cells from blood, cultured in vitro. All receptors derive from a human donor who had recovered from COVID-19. CDR3s include the opening cysteine and the closing phenylalanine or tryptophan. The D gene is left open where the match is weak. Clone size is shown for a subset of rows, as once, few, many or a class of expanded clone.

V: TRBV20-1
size: NA
J: TRBJ1-3
D: NA
length: 12
DNA: TGCAGTGCTCCCGGACAGGGAAACACCATATATTTT
CDR3: CSAPGQGNTIYF

V: TRBV20-1
size: NA
J: TRBJ1-2
D: TRBD1
length: 13
DNA: TGCAGTGCTACACGGACAGGGCCCTATGGCTACACCTTC
CDR3: CSATRTGPYGYTF

V: TRBV20-1
size: few
J: TRBJ1-5
D: NA
length: 16
DNA: TGCAGTGTTAGGGGGGGACGTGGGGGTGGCAATCAGCCCCAGCATTTT
CDR3: CSVRGGRGGGNQPQHF

V: TRBV29-1
size: NA
J: TRBJ2-3
D: TRBD1
length: 14
DNA: TGCAGCGTTGCTCCAAGGACAGGGGGAGTTACGCAGTATTTT
CDR3: CSVAPRTGGVTQYF

V: TRBV6-1
size: NA
J: TRBJ1-5
D: TRBD1
length: 17
DNA: TGTGCCAGCAGTCGCGACCCGGGACAGCCAGTAGTGTTGTCCCAGCATTTT
CDR3: CASSRDPGQPVVLSQHF

V: TRBV12-3/TRBV12-4
size: NA
J: TRBJ2-2
D: TRBD2
length: 17
DNA: TGTGCCAGCAGTTTAGCGCTTCCGGGGGGGGTGGCCGGGGAGCTGTTTTTT
CDR3: CASSLALPGGVAGELFF

V: TRBV20-1
size: NA
J: TRBJ2-2
D: NA
length: 15
DNA: TGCAGTGCTAGGGGTTTACGGGGCGGCACCGGGGAGCCGTTTTTT
CDR3: CSARGLRGGTGEPFF

V: TRBV14
size: NA
J: TRBJ1-2
D: NA
length: 14
DNA: TGTGCCAGCAGCCAAGATGAACTGGCCTATGGCTACACCTTC
CDR3: CASSQDELAYGYTF

V: TRBV10-1
size: NA
J: TRBJ2-7
D: TRBD1
length: 14
DNA: TGCGCCAGCAGTGCGCCGGGACAGGGAGCCGAGCAGTACTTC
CDR3: CASSAPGQGAEQYF

V: TRBV5-5
size: NA
J: TRBJ2-1
D: TRBD2
length: 17
DNA: TGTGCCAGCAGCCCCCGTAGCGGGAGGAACTCCTACAATGAGCAGTTCTTC
CDR3: CASSPRSGRNSYNEQFF

V: TRBV15
size: once
J: TRBJ2-3
D: NA
length: 15
DNA: TGTGCCACCAGCAGAGGGGGAGTAGCAGCAGATACGCAGTATTTT
CDR3: CATSRGGVAADTQYF

V: TRBV27
size: NA
J: TRBJ1-2
D: NA
length: 12
DNA: TGTGCCAGCATGGGCAGGGCCCATGGCTACACCTTC
CDR3: CASMGRAHGYTF